One and the same sample provided the 11 T cell receptor beta chains below, sequenced in a study of blood T cell repertoires in COVID-19. Sequencing was performed with immunoSEQ multiplex PCR; in TCRdb, only in-frame clones are kept and a portion is missing. The sample lists more than 60,000 clones, more than 75% occurring once. The sequencing input was PBMCs or T cells enriched from blood (not recorded which). Receptors were obtained from a woman aged 40 to 50 who had recovered from COVID-19.

This clone was seen once. V and J are TRBV11-3 and TRBJ2-5, with 9 nucleotides matching TRBD2. CDR3 length: 16 residues. Germline-derived CDR1 and CDR2 are SGHNT and YENEEA. V shed 1 base and J 4 bases; nucleotides not matched to a gene: 7. The chain's CDR3 is CASSLGGSGGAETQYF. The CDR3 DNA sequence: TGTGCCAGCAGCTTAGGTGGTAGCGGGGGTGCAGAGACCCAGTACTTC.

This chain joins TRBV29-1 and TRBJ2-7; TRBD1 matches 7 bases. Trimming removed 4 bases from V and 3 bases from J; junction bases left unmatched: 6. Germline CDR1 and CDR2: SQVTM and ANQGSEA. The CDR3 length is 13 residues. The CDR3 protein is CSVGGGSSYEQYF. As DNA, the CDR3 is TGCAGCGTTGGAGGGGGCTCAAGCTACGAGCAGTACTTC.

J is TRBJ1-2 and V is TRBV9; tentative D call: TRBD1 (6 bases). Germline-derived CDR1 and CDR2 are SGDLS and YYNGEE. Trimming shortened V by 3 bases and J by 1 base, and 7 bases separated the two germline ends. CDR3 length: 13 amino acids. The CDR3 nucleotides are TGTGCCAGCAGCGCAGGGGTTAACTATGGCTACACCTTC. Encoded protein: CASSAGVNYGYTF.

The rearrangement joins TRBV6-6 to TRBJ1-1; D remains ambiguous. The CDR3 runs to 15 residues. The V end lost 5 bases, the J end lost 6 bases, and 19 bases lay between the germline ends. The germline V gene encodes CDR1 MNHNY and CDR2 SVGAGI (reference sequence). CDR3 bases: TGTGCCAGCAGTCCACGAGGGCGCCCGGACGCTGAAGCTTTCTTT. Its protein product is CASSPRGRPDAEAFF.

This clone was found once. The chain employs TRBV27 and TRBJ2-3, with 7 bases fitting TRBD1. The germline V gene has CDR1 MNHEY and CDR2 SMNVEV (reference sequence). The CDR3 is made up of 18 amino acids. With 2 bases clipped from V and 2 bases from J, the junction kept 13 bases outside the gene matches. The CDR3 sequence: CASSLGQTGLPHTDTQYF. In DNA form, the CDR3 reads TGTGCCAGCAGTTTAGGTCAGACAGGGCTCCCACACACAGATACGCAGTATTTT.

The chain couples TRBV2 to TRBJ2-7, with 9 bases fitting TRBD2. The CDR3 covers 15 residues. The ends lost 1 base at V and 3 bases at J; junction bases unmatched: 4. The germline V gene has CDR1 SNHLY and CDR2 FYNNEI. The CDR3 loop reads CASSEEGSGGYEQYF. The CDR3 bases are TGTGCCAGCAGTGAAGAGGGTAGCGGGGGCTACGAGCAGTACTTC.

Only a few counts were recorded for this clone. The sample holds other DNA sequences that translate to the same CDR3. The chain has TRBV12-3 or TRBV12-4 and TRBJ2-7; D gene ambiguous. With 4 bases removed from V and 4 bases from J, the gap between germline ends came to 5 bases. CDR3 length: 11 amino acids. The CDR3 DNA sequence: TGTGCCAGCAGTTCCGGGTACGAGCAGTACTTC. Translation gives CASSSGYEQYF.

The rearrangement links TRBV6-5 to TRBJ1-2; 9 positions match TRBD1. V shed 6 bases, J shed 12 bases, and the junction held 8 bases outside the gene matches. This CDR3 contains 12 residues. Germline CDR1 MNHEY, CDR2 SVGAGI. In DNA, the CDR3 is TGTGCCAGCAGCACCGGGACAGGGCGGCACACCTTC. Translation: CASSTGTGRHTF.

V is TRBV18 and J is TRBJ1-6, with 7 bases matching TRBD1. This CDR3 has 13 amino acids. In germline, CDR1 is KGHSH, CDR2 LQKENI. V lost 5 bases to trimming and J lost 10 bases; unmatched junction nucleotides: 5. CDR3 nucleotide sequence: TGTGCCAGCTCAGCCGACAGGGAATCACCCCTCCACTTT. It is translated as CASSADRESPLHF.

This chain uses TRBV5-4 with TRBJ1-6; 7 positions match TRBD1. Germline V gene data show CDR1 as SGHNT and CDR2 as YYREEE (reference sequence). The CDR3 runs 14 residues. Trimming at V came to 0 bases and at J to 9 bases, leaving 3 bases not matched to a gene. CDR3 DNA: TGTGCCAGCAGCTTGGCTCCAGGGGGTTCACCCCTCCACTTT. Encoded protein: CASSLAPGGSPLHF.

The V gene is TRBV9, the J gene TRBJ2-1; no firm D call. Per germline, CDR1 SGDLS and CDR2 YYNGEE. The CDR3 runs to 13 residues. V lost 0 bases and J 6 bases, leaving 7 bases between the germline ends. In nucleotides, the CDR3 is TGTGCCAGCAGCGTAGGAGCTTCCAATGAGCAGTTCTTC. Residues: CASSVGASNEQFF.